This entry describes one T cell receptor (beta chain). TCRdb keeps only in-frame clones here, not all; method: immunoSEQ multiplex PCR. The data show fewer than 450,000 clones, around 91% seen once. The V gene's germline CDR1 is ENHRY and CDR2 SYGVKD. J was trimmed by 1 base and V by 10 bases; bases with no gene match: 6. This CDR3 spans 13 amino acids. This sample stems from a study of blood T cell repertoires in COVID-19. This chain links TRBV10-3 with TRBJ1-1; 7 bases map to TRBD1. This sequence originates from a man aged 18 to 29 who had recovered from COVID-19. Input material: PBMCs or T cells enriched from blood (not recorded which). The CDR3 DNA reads TGTGCCACTCGGGGACAGACGAACACTGAAGCTTTCTTT. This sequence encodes CATRGQTNTEAFF.